One sample yielded the 13 T cell receptor beta chains listed below, sequenced in a study of blood T cells in healthy people across ages (dated by TCRdb to the mid-2010s). The library was obtained by 5' RACE. TCRdb records Illumina HiSeq 2500 as the sequencer. A second PCR of roughly 7 to 12 cycles was run with a J-beta primer mix and a sample-barcoded 5' primer. TCRdb passed the public sequencing reads through fastp at Q25 and MiXCR, retaining productive beta sequences. When rows share a CDR3 protein, they turn into one entry using the most common DNA and genes. This sample lists some 700,000 distinct CDR3 sequences; roughly 41% were detected once. The ten largest clones add up to under 25% of the sample. Material for sequencing was blood. The source of these receptors is a woman aged 55-70 years in good health.

This clonotype was detected once. This chain connects TRBV20-1 to TRBJ2-4; the match to TRBD1 covers 7 bases. The DNA matches TRBJ2-5 better at its end, which makes the J call doubtful. The germline CDR1 and CDR2 sequences are DFQATT and SNEGSKA (reference sequence). There are 12 residues in the CDR3. CDR3 coding DNA: TGCAGTGCCCACAGGGGCAGGGAGACCCAGTACTTC. This encodes CSAHRGRETQYF.

This clonotype was observed many times. CDR3 nucleotide sequence: TGTGCCAGCAGCCAAGGACCCTACGAGCAGTACTTC. Residues: CASSQGPYEQYF. The chain is built from TRBV4-2 and TRBJ2-7; D not resolved. Trimming shortened V by 1 base and J by 2 bases, and 3 bases separated the two germline ends. This CDR3 region has 12 residues. The germline gives CDR1 LGHNA, CDR2 YNFKEQ.

A word on this clonotype: A much larger clone is a single base away; this may be a read error. The V and J genes are TRBV13 and TRBJ1-6; no reliable D call. Trimming took 0 bases from V and 8 from J, leaving 8 bases between them. In germline, CDR1 is PRHDT, CDR2 FYEKMQ (reference sequence). This CDR3 region has 14 residues. The CDR3 here is CASSLGANDSPLHF. For the CDR3, the DNA is TGTGCCAGCAGCTTAGGGGCAAATGATTCACCCCTCCACTTT. Full variable domain (rest looked up from reference TRBV13 and TRBJ1-6): AAGVIQSPRHLIKEKRETATLKCYPIPRHDTVYWYQQGPGQDPQFLISFYEKMQSDKGSIPDRFSAQQFSDYHSELNMSSLELGDSALYFCASSLGANDSPLHFGNGTRLTVT.

This clonotype has at least ten counts. V gene TRBV29-1 combines with J gene TRBJ2-7, with D tentatively TRBD1 (5 bases). V lost 4 bases and J lost 1, with 8 bases in between. There are 12 residues in the CDR3. Germline-derived CDR1 and CDR2 are SQVTM and ANQGSEA. The CDR3 nucleotides read TGCAGCGTTGCCAGGGCATCCTACGAGCAGTACTTC. It encodes CSVARASYEQYF.

This clonotype turned up a few times. The J gene is TRBJ2-1, the V gene TRBV4-2; 9 nucleotides agree with TRBD2. V lost 0 bases to trimming and J lost 7 bases; unmatched junction nucleotides: 7. The CDR3 is 16 residues long. The germline V gene encodes CDR1 LGHNA and CDR2 YNFKEQ. This CDR3 reads CASSQEGGRALNEQFF. CDR3 coding DNA: TGTGCCAGCAGCCAAGAAGGCGGGAGGGCCTTAAATGAGCAGTTCTTC.

To note about this clonotype: This clone may be a read error of a much larger clone one base away. The chain links TRBV7-2 to TRBJ2-7; a possible D gene is TRBD2 (7 bases). V was trimmed by 4 bases and J by 7 bases, leaving 17 bases between them. Germline V gives CDR1 SGHTA, CDR2 FQGNSA. The CDR3 covers 14 residues. The CDR3 bases are TGTGCCAGCAGCTGGGGGGGGCGGGAGTATGAGCAGTACTTC. Residues: CASSWGGREYEQYF.

This clonotype has only a few counts. This chain connects TRBV11-1 to TRBJ2-1, with 7 bases lining up with TRBD1. This CDR3 has 15 residues. CDR1 and CDR2 (germline): SGHAT, FQDESV (reference sequence). With V trimmed by 5 bases and J by 2 bases, 6 bases remained unmatched. The CDR3 is CASSTGVATYNEQFF. CDR3 in DNA: TGTGCCAGCAGCACAGGGGTAGCGACCTACAATGAGCAGTTCTTC. Full variable domain (remainder filled in from reference TRBV11-1 and TRBJ2-1): EAEVAQSPRYKITEKSQAVAFWCDPISGHATLYWYRQILGQGPELLVQFQDESVVDDSQLPKDRFSAERLKGVDSTLKIQPAELGDSAMYLCASSTGVATYNEQFFGPGTRLTVL.

The chain is built from TRBV20-1 and TRBJ2-5; D might be TRBD2 (6 bases). Germline V gives CDR1 DFQATT, CDR2 SNEGSKA (reference sequence). Between the trimmed V and J ends, which lost 3 bases and 6 bases, there was a span of 14 bases. The CDR3 has 13 residues. The CDR3 DNA reads TGCAGTGCTAGTCTGACTAGTTTAAAGACCCAGTACTTC. The encoded protein is CSASLTSLKTQYF.

This clonotype was counted between two and nine times. V usage is TRBV20-1 and J usage is TRBJ2-2; TRBD2 agrees at 11 bases. V lost 6 bases and J lost 7; bases outside the gene matches: 7. Germline lookup yields CDR1 DFQATT and CDR2 SNEGSKA (reference sequence). CDR3 size: 14 residues. The CDR3 nucleotides are TGCAGTGCGCTACTAGCGGGGGTCGGCGGGGAGCTGTTTTTT. Translating it yields CSALLAGVGGELFF.

This clonotype was counted a few times. The chain joins TRBV6-5 to TRBJ2-7; TRBD1 matches 9 bases. The CDR3 is 15 residues long. CDR1 and CDR2 (germline): MNHEY, SVGAGI. V gave up 6 bases and J gave up 3 bases; unmatched junction bases: 9. CDR3 DNA sequence: TGTGCCAGCAGCTCAACCGGGACAGGGTTCTACGAGCAGTACTTC. Its translation is CASSSTGTGFYEQYF.

The rearrangement links TRBV12-3 or TRBV12-4 to TRBJ2-1; no clear D gene. There are 16 residues in the CDR3. V dropped 5 bases and J dropped 0 bases, with 14 bases sitting between them. CDR3 DNA sequence: TGTGCCAGCAGTCCCTCCACGGTCAGCTCCTACAATGAGCAGTTCTTC. Translation: CASSPSTVSSYNEQFF.

This chain links TRBV6-1 with TRBJ1-2; possibly TRBD1 for D (5 bases). The CDR3 is 13 residues long. Germline loops: CDR1 MNHNS, CDR2 SASEGT. The germline V and J ends were trimmed by 4 bases and 5 bases, with 11 bases remaining between them. The CDR3, as DNA: TGTGCCAGCAGTGCCGGGACTGTTTATGGCTACACCTTC. Protein sequence: CASSAGTVYGYTF.

Concerning this clonotype: At one of its ends the junction is not consistent with the germline gene, which may arise from a read error. V gene TRBV9 combines with J gene TRBJ2-1, with unresolved D. The length of the CDR3 is 14 residues. CDR1 SGDLS and CDR2 YYNGEE come from the germline V gene. In nucleotides, the CDR3 is TGTGCCGGCAGCCCAACGGAATTGGTCCGGGCCCGGTTCTTC. Translated: CAGSPTELVRARFF.